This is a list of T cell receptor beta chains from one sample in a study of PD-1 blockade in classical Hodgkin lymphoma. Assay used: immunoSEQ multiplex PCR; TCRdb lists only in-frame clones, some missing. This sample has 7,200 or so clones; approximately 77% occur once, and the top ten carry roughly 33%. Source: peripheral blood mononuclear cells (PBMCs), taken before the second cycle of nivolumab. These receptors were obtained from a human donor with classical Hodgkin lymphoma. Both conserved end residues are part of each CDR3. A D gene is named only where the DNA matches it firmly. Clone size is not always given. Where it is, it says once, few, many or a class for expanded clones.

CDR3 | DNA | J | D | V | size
CASSMTDSYEQYF | TGTGCCAGCAGTATGACAGACTCCTACGAGCAGTACTTC | TRBJ2-7 | . | TRBV5-5 | .
CGGWDGNRNQPQHF | TGTGGCGGCTGGGACGGAAATCGCAATCAGCCCCAGCATTTT | TRBJ1-5 | . | TRBV6-6 | .
CASRTGQGPNEQYF | TGTGCCAGCAGGACCGGACAGGGGCCTAACGAGCAGTACTTC | TRBJ2-7 | TRBD1 | TRBV6-6 | .
CASGRYNEQFF | TGTGCCAGCGGCAGATACAATGAGCAGTTCTTC | TRBJ2-1 | . | TRBV2 | few
CASSLLDSPSPLHF | TGTGCCAGCAGCTTACTCGACAGCCCAAGCCCCCTCCACTTT | TRBJ1-6 | . | TRBV5-4 | few
CAIPKGPIFQETQYF | TGTGCCATCCCTAAGGGGCCTATTTTCCAAGAGACCCAGTACTTC | TRBJ2-5 | . | TRBV7-2 | once
CASSPGGLAGREQFF | TGTGCCAGCAGCCCGGGGGGACTAGCGGGACGTGAGCAGTTCTTC | TRBJ2-1 | TRBD2 | TRBV7-2 | .
CASSLAYGGYEQYF | TGCGCCAGCAGCTTGGCCTACGGCGGGTACGAGCAGTACTTC | TRBJ2-7 | . | TRBV5-1 | .
CASSGDRGFGYTF | TGTGCCAGCAGTGGGGACAGGGGGTTTGGCTACACCTTC | TRBJ1-2 | TRBD1 | TRBV28 | .
CASRGRVGPANEQYF | TGTGCCAGCAGAGGGCGGGTGGGCCCAGCCAACGAGCAGTACTTC | TRBJ2-7 | . | TRBV6-1 | .
CASSLNWIYEQYF | TGTGCCAGCAGTTTAAATTGGATTTACGAGCAGTACTTC | TRBJ2-7 | . | TRBV28 | .
CAWAETGTNQPQHF | TGTGCCTGGGCAGAAACAGGGACCAATCAGCCCCAGCATTTT | TRBJ1-5 | . | TRBV30 | .
CASSVGGSGELFF | TGTGCCAGCAGCGTAGGGGGGTCCGGGGAGCTGTTTTTT | TRBJ2-2 | . | TRBV9 | once
CASSVEDRHNQPQHF | TGTGCCAGCAGTGTTGAGGACAGACACAATCAGCCCCAGCATTTT | TRBJ1-5 | . | TRBV28 | few
CASSETLGVYGYTF | TGTGCCAGCAGTGAAACCCTGGGGGTCTATGGCTACACCTTC | TRBJ1-2 | . | TRBV6-1 | .
CASSESLSGALETQYF | TGCGCCAGCAGTGAGTCTTTAAGCGGGGCCCTCGAGACGCAGTATTTT | TRBJ2-3 | TRBD2 | TRBV10-1 | .
CASSLRGWGTEAFF | TGTGCCAGCAGCCTGAGAGGGTGGGGAACTGAAGCTTTCTTT | TRBJ1-1 | . | TRBV27 | .
CASSLGTGPQETQYF | TGTGCCAGCTCACTCGGGACAGGGCCACAAGAGACCCAGTACTTC | TRBJ2-5 | TRBD1 | TRBV18 | .
CASSIEAFPDTQYF | TGTGCCAGTAGTATAGAGGCCTTCCCAGATACGCAGTATTTT | TRBJ2-3 | . | TRBV19 | .
CASSQEGGTYEQYF | TGCGCCAGCAGCCAAGAGGGCGGGACCTACGAGCAGTACTTC | TRBJ2-7 | . | TRBV4-3 | .
CASSPYSNNQPQHF | TGCGCCAGCAGCCCCTACAGCAACAATCAGCCCCAGCATTTT | TRBJ1-5 | . | TRBV4-1 | few
CASSRAGLPEPLHF | TGTGCCAGCAGCCGGGCAGGGTTGCCGGAACCCCTCCACTTT | TRBJ1-6 | . | TRBV14 | .
CASSRTGDNQPQHF | TGTGCCAGTAGTAGGACAGGGGACAATCAGCCCCAGCATTTT | TRBJ1-5 | TRBD1 | TRBV19 | .
CASSPETSGTQGGTQYF | TGCGCCAGCAGTCCGGAGACTAGCGGGACCCAAGGAGGGACCCAGTACTTC | TRBJ2-5 | TRBD2 | TRBV23-1 | few
CASSLEGTEQFF | TGTGCCAGCAGCTTAGAGGGGACTGAGCAGTTCTTC | TRBJ2-1 | . | TRBV13 | few
CASSLNQGFTEAFF | TGTGCCAGCAGTTTAAATCAGGGCTTCACTGAAGCTTTCTTT | TRBJ1-1 | . | TRBV28 | .
CASSPGDYGYTF | TGTGCCAGCTCACCAGGGGACTATGGCTACACCTTC | TRBJ1-2 | . | TRBV18 | .
CASSLGSSAGNNQPQHF | TGTGCCAGCAGCTTAGGGTCTAGTGCGGGTAACAATCAGCCCCAGCATTTT | TRBJ1-5 | . | TRBV7-9 | .